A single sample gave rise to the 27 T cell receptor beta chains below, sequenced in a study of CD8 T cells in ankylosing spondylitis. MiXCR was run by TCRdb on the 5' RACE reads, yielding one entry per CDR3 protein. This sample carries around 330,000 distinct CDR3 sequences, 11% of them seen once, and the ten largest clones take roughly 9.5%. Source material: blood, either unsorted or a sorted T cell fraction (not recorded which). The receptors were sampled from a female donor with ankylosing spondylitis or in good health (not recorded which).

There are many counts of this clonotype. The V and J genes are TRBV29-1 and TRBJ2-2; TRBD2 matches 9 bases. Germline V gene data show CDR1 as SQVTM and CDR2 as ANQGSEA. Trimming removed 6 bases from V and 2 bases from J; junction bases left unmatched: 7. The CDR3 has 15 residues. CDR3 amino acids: CSVGKTSGNTGELFF. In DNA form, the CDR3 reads TGCAGCGTCGGGAAGACTAGCGGAAACACCGGGGAGCTGTTTTTT.

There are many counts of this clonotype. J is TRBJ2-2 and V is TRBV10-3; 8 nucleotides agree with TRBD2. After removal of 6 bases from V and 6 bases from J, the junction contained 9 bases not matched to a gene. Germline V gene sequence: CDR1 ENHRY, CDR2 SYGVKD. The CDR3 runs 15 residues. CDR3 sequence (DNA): TGTGCCATCAGCCTTACGGGGGGGTCCGCCGGGGAGCTGTTTTTT. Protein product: CAISLTGGSAGELFF.

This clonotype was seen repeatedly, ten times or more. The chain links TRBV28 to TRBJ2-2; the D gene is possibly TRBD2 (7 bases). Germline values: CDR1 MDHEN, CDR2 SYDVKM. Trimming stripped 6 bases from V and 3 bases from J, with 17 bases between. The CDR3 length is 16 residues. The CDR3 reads CASSVLGGAHTGELFF. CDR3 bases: TGTGCCAGCAGCGTCCTGGGGGGGGCGCACACCGGGGAGCTGTTTTTT.

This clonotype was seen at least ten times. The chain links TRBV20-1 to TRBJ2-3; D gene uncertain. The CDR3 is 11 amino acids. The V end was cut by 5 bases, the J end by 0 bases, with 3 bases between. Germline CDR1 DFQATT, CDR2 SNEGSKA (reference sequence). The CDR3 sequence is CSAQSTDTQYF. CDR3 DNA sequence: TGCAGTGCTCAAAGCACAGATACGCAGTATTTT.

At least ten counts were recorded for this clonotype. The CDR3 is CASSSTSGILGEQFF. The CDR3 region has the DNA TGTGCCAGCAGTTCGACTAGCGGGATTTTGGGTGAGCAGTTCTTC. The chain uses TRBV6-2 or TRBV6-3 and TRBJ2-1; 11 bases match TRBD2. Germline trimming cut 4 bases from V and 9 bases from J; bases unmatched to any gene: 8. The CDR3 has 15 residues. From germline, CDR1 is MNHEY and CDR2 SVGEGT.

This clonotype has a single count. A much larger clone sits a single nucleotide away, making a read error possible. The CDR3: CACSLVQGGAGELFF. The CDR3 DNA follows: TGTGCCTGCAGCTTGGTACAGGGAGGCGCCGGGGAGCTGTTTTTT. The chain joins TRBV7-2 to TRBJ2-2; D tentatively fits TRBD1 or TRBD2 (6 bases each). In germline, CDR1 is SGHTA, CDR2 FQGNSA. The CDR3 runs to 15 residues. The whole variable domain, filled in from reference TRBV7-2 and TRBJ2-2, reads GAGVSQSPSNKVTEKGKDVELRCDPISGHTALYWYRQSLGQGLEFLIYFQGNSAPDKSGLPSDRFSAERTGGSVSTLTIQRTQQEDSAVYLCACSLVQGGAGELFFGEGSRLTVL.

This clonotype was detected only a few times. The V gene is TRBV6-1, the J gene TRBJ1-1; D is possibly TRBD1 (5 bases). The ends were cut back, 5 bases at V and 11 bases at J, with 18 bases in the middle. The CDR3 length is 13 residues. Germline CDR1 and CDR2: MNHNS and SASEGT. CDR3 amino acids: CASSTAGTQTAFF. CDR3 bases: TGTGCCAGCAGTACGGCCGGGACTCAGACGGCTTTCTTT.

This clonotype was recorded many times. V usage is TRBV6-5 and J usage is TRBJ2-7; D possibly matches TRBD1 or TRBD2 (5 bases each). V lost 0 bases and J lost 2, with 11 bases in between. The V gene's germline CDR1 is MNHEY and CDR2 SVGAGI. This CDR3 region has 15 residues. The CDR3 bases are TGTGCCAGCAGTTACTCGGGAGACAGAACCTACGAGCAGTACTTC. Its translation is CASSYSGDRTYEQYF.

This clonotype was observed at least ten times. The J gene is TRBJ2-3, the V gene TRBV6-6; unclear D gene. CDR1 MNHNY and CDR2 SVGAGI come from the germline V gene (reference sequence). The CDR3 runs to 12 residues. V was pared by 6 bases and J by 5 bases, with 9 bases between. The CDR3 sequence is CASSHNGDTQYF. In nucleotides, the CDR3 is TGTGCCAGCAGCCACAACGGAGATACGCAGTATTTT.

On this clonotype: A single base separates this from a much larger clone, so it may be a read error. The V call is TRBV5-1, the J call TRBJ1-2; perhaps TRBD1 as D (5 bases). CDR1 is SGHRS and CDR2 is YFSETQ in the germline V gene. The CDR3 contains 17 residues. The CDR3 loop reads CASSPRGTADKNYGDTF. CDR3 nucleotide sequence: TGCGCCAGCAGCCCCCGCGGGACTGCCGACAAGAACTATGGCGACACCTTC.

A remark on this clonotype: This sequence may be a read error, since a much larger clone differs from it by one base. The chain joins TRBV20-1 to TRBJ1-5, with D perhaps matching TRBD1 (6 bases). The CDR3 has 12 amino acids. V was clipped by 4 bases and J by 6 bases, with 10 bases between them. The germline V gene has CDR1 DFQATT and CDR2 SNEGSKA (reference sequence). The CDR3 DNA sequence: TGCAGTGCTAACGGGGGCGTTCAGCCCCAGCATTTT. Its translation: CSANGGVQPQHF.

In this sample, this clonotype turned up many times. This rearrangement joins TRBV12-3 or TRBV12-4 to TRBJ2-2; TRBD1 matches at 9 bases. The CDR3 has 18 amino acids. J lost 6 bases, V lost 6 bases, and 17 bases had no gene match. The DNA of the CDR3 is TGTGCCAGCAGCGATTCAGACAGGGGGTACAATCCTTCCGGGGAGCTGTTTTTT. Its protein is CASSDSDRGYNPSGELFF.

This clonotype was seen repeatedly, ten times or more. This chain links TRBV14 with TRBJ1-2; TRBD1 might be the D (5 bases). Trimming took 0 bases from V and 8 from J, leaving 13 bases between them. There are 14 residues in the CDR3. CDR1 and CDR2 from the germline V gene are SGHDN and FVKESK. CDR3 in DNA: TGTGCCAGCAGCCAAGAATGGGGGAGCCCCGGCTACACCTTC. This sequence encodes CASSQEWGSPGYTF.

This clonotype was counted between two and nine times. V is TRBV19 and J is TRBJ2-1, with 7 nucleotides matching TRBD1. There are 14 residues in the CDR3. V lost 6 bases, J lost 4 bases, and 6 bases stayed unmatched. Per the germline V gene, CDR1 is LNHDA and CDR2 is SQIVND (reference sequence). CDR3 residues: CASRTGLGYNEQFF. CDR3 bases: TGTGCCAGTAGGACAGGGTTGGGATACAATGAGCAGTTCTTC.

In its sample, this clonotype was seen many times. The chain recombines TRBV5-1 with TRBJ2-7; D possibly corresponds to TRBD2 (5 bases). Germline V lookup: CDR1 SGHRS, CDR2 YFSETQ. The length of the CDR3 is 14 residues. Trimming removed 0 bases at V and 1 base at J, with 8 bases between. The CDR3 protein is CASSLASSSYEQYF. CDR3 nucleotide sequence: TGCGCCAGCAGCTTGGCTAGCTCGTCCTACGAGCAGTACTTC. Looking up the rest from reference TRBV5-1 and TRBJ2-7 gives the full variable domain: KAGVTQTPRYLIKTRGQQVTLSCSPISGHRSVSWYQQTPGQGLQFLFEYFSETQRNKGNFPGRFSGRQFSNSRSEMNVSTLELGDSALYLCASSLASSSYEQYFGPGTRLTVT.

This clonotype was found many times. The CDR3 DNA reads as TGTGCCATCAGTTTCGGACTAGCGGGAGAAAATGAGCAGTTCTTC. Translating gives CAISFGLAGENEQFF. This chain links TRBV10-3 with TRBJ2-1; 13 nucleotides match TRBD2. With V trimmed by 5 bases and J by 7 bases, 5 bases remained unmatched. Germline V gives CDR1 ENHRY, CDR2 SYGVKD. The CDR3 covers 15 residues.

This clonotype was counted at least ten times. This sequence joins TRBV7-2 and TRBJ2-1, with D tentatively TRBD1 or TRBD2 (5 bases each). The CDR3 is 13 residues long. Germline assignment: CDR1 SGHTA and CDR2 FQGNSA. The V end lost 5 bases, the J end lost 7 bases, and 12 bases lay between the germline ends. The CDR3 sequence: CASSHGTSNEQFF. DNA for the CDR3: TGTGCCAGCAGCCATGGGACCTCGAATGAGCAGTTCTTC.

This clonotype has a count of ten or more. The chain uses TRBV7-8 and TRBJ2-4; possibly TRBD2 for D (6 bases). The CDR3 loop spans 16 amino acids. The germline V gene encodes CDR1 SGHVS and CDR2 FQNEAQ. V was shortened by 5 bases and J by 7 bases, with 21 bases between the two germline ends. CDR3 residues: CASSGERATGGNIQYF. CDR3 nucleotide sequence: TGTGCCAGCAGCGGGGAGCGGGCTACCGGCGGGAACATTCAGTACTTC.

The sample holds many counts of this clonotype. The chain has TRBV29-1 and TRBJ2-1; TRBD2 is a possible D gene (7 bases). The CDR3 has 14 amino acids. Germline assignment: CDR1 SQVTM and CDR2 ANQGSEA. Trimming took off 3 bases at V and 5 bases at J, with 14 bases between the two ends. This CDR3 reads CSVEGGLAHNEQFF. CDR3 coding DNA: TGCAGCGTTGAGGGGGGGCTAGCGCACAATGAGCAGTTCTTC.

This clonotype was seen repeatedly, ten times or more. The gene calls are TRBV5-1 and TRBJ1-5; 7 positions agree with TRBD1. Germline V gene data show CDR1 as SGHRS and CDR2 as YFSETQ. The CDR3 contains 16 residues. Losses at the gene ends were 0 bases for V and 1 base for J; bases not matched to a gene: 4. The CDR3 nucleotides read TGCGCCAGCAGCTTGGGGGACAGTGTCAGCAATCAGCCCCAGCATTTT. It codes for CASSLGDSVSNQPQHF. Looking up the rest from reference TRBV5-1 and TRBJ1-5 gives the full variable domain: KAGVTQTPRYLIKTRGQQVTLSCSPISGHRSVSWYQQTPGQGLQFLFEYFSETQRNKGNFPGRFSGRQFSNSRSEMNVSTLELGDSALYLCASSLGDSVSNQPQHFGDGTRLSIL.

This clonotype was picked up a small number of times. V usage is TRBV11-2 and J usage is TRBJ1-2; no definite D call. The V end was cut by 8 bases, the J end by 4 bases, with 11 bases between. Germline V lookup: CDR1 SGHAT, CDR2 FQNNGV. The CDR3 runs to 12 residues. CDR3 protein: CASGGRAYGYTF. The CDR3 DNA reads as TGTGCCAGCGGAGGCAGAGCCTATGGCTACACCTTC.

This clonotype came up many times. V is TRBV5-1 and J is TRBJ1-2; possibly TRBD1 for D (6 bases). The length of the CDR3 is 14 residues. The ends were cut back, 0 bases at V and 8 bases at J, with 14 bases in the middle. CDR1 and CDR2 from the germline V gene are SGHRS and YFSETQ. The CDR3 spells CASSLETGRRGYTF. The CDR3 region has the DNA TGCGCCAGCAGCTTGGAAACAGGGAGAAGGGGCTACACCTTC.

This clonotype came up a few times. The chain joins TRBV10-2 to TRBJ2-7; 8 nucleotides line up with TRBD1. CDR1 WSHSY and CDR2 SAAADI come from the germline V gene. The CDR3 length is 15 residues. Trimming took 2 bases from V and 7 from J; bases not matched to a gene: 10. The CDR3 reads CASSEGPWTGWEQYF. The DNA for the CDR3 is TGCGCCAGCAGTGAGGGACCCTGGACAGGGTGGGAGCAGTACTTC.

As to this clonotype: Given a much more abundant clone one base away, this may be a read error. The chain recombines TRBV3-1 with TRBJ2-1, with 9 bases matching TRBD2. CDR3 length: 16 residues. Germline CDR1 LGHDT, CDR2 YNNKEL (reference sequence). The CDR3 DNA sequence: TGTCCCAGCAGCCGCCGCTTAGCGGGGGCATACAATGAGCAGTTCTTC. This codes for CPSSRRLAGAYNEQFF.

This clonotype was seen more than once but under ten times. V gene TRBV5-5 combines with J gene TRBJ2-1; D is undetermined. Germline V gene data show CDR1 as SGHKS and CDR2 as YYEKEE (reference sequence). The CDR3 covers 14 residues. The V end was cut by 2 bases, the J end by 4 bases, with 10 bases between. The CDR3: CASSFNDVYNEQFF. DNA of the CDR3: TGTGCCAGCAGCTTTAATGACGTTTACAATGAGCAGTTCTTC.

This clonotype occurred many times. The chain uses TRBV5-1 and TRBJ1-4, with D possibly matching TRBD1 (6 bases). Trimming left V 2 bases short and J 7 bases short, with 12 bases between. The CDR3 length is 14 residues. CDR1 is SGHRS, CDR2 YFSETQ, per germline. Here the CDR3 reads CASSLQGGSEKLFF. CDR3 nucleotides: TGCGCCAGCAGCTTACAGGGAGGGAGTGAAAAACTGTTTTTT. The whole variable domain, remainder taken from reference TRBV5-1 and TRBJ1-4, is KAGVTQTPRYLIKTRGQQVTLSCSPISGHRSVSWYQQTPGQGLQFLFEYFSETQRNKGNFPGRFSGRQFSNSRSEMNVSTLELGDSALYLCASSLQGGSEKLFFGSGTQLSVL.

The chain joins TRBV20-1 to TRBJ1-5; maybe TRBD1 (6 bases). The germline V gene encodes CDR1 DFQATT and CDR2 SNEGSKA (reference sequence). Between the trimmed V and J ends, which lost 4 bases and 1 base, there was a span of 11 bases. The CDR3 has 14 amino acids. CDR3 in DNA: TGCAGTGCTATACAGGGTTGGAGCAATCAGCCCCAGCATTTT. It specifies CSAIQGWSNQPQHF.